This T cell receptor (beta chain) was documented in a study of regulatory T cells in long-lasting Graves disease. In its sample, this clonotype was seen many times. The time point here: persistent/refractory GD, antithyroid drugs over 5 years with positive TRAb. PBMCs were the source of the RNA used for TCR sequencing. Researchers made TCR beta libraries by using iRepertoire HTBI primers and running Arm-PCR on CDR3 regions. TCRdb re-derived calls from the multiplex PCR reads in MiXCR, one entry per CDR3 protein. The table has hundreds of thousands of distinct CDR3 sequences, under 25% seen once. The material was peripheral blood mononuclear cells (PBMCs), obtained when the disease was refractory, from a patient treated with antithyroid drugs. This clonotype originated in a female donor with Graves disease.

The CDR3 loop is CASSSRGEAFF. The DNA for the CDR3 is TGTGCCAGCAGTTCTAGGGGGGAAGCTTTCTTT. The rearrangement links TRBV6-2 or TRBV6-3 to TRBJ1-1; D might be TRBD1 (6 bases). With 4 bases removed from V and 8 bases from J, the gap between germline ends came to 8 bases. The germline V gene encodes CDR1 MNHEY and CDR2 SVGEGT. This CDR3 spans 11 amino acids.